This TCR beta chain was sequenced for a study of blood T cell repertoires in COVID-19. The overall study: Sources were T cells, B-cell-depleted T cells, or PBMCs; the material itself was cDNA or gDNA.

In the authors' workflow: The authors estimated nucleated cell counts from reference gene primer amplification. TCRdb's table, derived via immunoSEQ multiplex PCR, lists solely in-frame clones and lacks some. V and J calls and clone size follow that table, whereas D and trimming were derived from the DNA. In the table there are 78,000 or so clones, approximately 86% of which are singletons. Germline CDR1 reads SGHDN; CDR2 reads FVKESK. V lost 2 bases and J lost 1, with 16 bases in between. This CDR3 spans 17 amino acids. The sample was peripheral blood. The receptor was isolated from a woman between 45 and 65 years old with acute or convalescent COVID-19. The chain employs TRBV14 and TRBJ2-3; perhaps TRBD2 as D (5 bases). CDR3 amino acids: CASSQRPGTMRTDTQYF. DNA for the CDR3: TGTGCCAGCAGCCAACGTCCGGGAACGATGCGCACAGATACGCAGTATTTT.